This T cell receptor (beta chain) emerged from a study of monozygotic twins with cystic fibrosis. Comment on this clone: The antigen is not known.

Study conclusions and caveats: Nucleotide-identical clonotype sharing was significantly higher within monozygotic CF twin pairs than between unrelated CF individuals. Co-twins had the most similar V usage for 13 of 16 pairs, J for 8. Median Simpson clonality of approximately 0.0088 suggested naive T cells predominated.

Sequencing used immunoSEQ multiplex PCR; TCRdb keeps in-frame clones, though not all of them. This sample has just over 35,000 clones, with under 95% found just once. Germline V gene sequence: CDR1 MGHRA, CDR2 YSYEKL. The germline V and J ends were trimmed by 4 bases and 4 bases, with 18 bases remaining between them. The CDR3 contains 16 residues. The chain combines TRBV4-1 with TRBJ2-3; possible D gene TRBD1, 6 bases. This TCR came from a boy between 2 and 15 years old with cystic fibrosis. The sequencing input was blood. Here the CDR3 reads CASSRDPQGPSDTQYF. CDR3 sequence (DNA): TGCGCCAGCAGCCGGGACCCACAGGGCCCCTCAGATACGCAGTATTTT.